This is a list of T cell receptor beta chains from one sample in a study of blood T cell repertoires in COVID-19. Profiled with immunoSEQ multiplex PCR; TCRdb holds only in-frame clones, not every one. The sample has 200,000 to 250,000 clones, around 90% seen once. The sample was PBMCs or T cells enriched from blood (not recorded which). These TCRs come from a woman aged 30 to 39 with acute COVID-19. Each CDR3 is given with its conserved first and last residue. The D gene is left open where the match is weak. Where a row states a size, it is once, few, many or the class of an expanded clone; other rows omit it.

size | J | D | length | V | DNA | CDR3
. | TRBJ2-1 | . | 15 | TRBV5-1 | TGCGCCAGCAGCGGGGCTATCGACTCCTACAATGAGCAGTTCTTC | CASSGAIDSYNEQFF
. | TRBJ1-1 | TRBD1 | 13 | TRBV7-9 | TGTGCCAGCAGCTTATGGGGGACAGATGAAGCTTTCTTT | CASSLWGTDEAFF
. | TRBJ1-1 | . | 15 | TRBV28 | TGTGCCAGTGCTCCAATTGGCACCCTGAACACTGAAGCTTTCTTT | CASAPIGTLNTEAFF
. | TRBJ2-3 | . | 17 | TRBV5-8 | TGTGCCAGCAGCTTGGCCCCCGAATTAGCGGTCACAGATACGCAGTATTTT | CASSLAPELAVTDTQYF
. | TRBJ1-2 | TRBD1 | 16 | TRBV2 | TGTGCCAGCAGGGGGATCGGCAGGGGGACGTACTATGGCTACACCTTC | CASRGIGRGTYYGYTF
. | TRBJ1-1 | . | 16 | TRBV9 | TGTGCCAGCAGCGTCACGGACAGCCCCTTCAACACTGAAGCTTTCTTT | CASSVTDSPFNTEAFF
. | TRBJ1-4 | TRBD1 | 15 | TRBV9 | TGTGCCAGCAGCGTAGAATACGGACAGGATGAAAAACTGTTTTTT | CASSVEYGQDEKLFF
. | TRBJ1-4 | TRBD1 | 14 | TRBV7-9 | TGTGCCAGCAGCCTGGACAGGGTTCAAGAAAAACTGTTTTTT | CASSLDRVQEKLFF
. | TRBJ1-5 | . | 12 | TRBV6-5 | TGTGCCAGCAGCCTAACTTCAGGGCCCCAGCATTTT | CASSLTSGPQHF
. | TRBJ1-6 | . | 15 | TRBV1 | TGCACCAGCAGCCAAGAGACACAGGGGGCCTCACCCCTCCACTTT | CTSSQETQGASPLHF
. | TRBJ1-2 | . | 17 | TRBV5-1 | TGCGCCAGCAGCTTAGCCCTCGGAGGGCTAGCTAACTATGGCTACACCTTC | CASSLALGGLANYGYTF
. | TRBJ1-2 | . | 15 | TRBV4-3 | TGCGCCAGCAGCCAAGTACCACAGGGTAACTATGGCTACACCTTC | CASSQVPQGNYGYTF
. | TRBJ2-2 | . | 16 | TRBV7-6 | TGTGCCAGCAGCTTAACCCTGGGACTTAACACCGGGGAGCTGTTTTTT | CASSLTLGLNTGELFF
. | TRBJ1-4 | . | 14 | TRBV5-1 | TGCGCCAGCAGCCTCGGAGCAACTAATGAAAAACTGTTTTTT | CASSLGATNEKLFF
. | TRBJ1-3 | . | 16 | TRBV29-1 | TGCAGCGTTGAATACCATACGGCTGGGCCCGGAAACACCATATATTTT | CSVEYHTAGPGNTIYF
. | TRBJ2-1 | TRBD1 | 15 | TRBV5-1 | TGCGCCAGCAGCTTGTCGGGACAGGGCTTCAATGAGCAGTTCTTC | CASSLSGQGFNEQFF
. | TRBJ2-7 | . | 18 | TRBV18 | TGTGCCAGCTCACCAAGTCTCAACAGTATGGAAGGATCCTACGAGCAGTACTTC | CASSPSLNSMEGSYEQYF
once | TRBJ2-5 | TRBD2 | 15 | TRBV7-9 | TGTGCCAGCAGCTTAGGACTAGCGAGTCAAGAGACCCAGTACTTC | CASSLGLASQETQYF
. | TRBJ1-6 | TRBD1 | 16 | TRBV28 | TGTGCCAGCAGGAGGGGGTCGGGACAGGGAAATTCACCCCTCCACTTT | CASRRGSGQGNSPLHF
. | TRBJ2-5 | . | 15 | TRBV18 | TGTGCCAGCTCACCCAGGACAACTTACCAAGAGACCCAGTACTTC | CASSPRTTYQETQYF
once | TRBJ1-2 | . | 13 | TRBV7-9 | TGTGCCAGCAGCTTACGGCCACGGGATGGCTACACCTTC | CASSLRPRDGYTF
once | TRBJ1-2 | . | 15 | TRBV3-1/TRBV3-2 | TGTGCCAGCAGCCAAGGGGCAGGGAAAAACTATGGCTACACCTTC | CASSQGAGKNYGYTF
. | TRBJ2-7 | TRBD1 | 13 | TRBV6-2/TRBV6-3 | TGTGCCAGCAGTCTAAGACAGGGATTCGAGCAGTACTTC | CASSLRQGFEQYF
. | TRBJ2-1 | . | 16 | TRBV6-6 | TGTGCCAGCAGACGAGACCCGACGCAGGGACTCAATGAGCAGTTCTTC | CASRRDPTQGLNEQFF
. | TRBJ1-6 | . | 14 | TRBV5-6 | TGTGCCAGCAGCTTGGGCCAGGCTAATTCACCCCTCCACTTT | CASSLGQANSPLHF
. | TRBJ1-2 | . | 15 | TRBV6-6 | TGTGCCAGCAGGGGGACGGTTAATCGGGGGTATGGCTACACCTTC | CASRGTVNRGYGYTF
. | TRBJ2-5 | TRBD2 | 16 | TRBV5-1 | TGCGCCAGCAGCTTCGGTAGCGGGGGTCGACAAGAGACCCAGTACTTC | CASSFGSGGRQETQYF
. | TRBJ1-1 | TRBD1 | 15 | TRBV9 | TGTGCCAGCAGCGCAATGACAGGGGGCCACACTGAAGCTTTCTTT | CASSAMTGGHTEAFF
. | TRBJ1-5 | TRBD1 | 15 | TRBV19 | TGTGCCAGTAGTAGAACAGGGGTTCGGGATCAGCCCCAGCATTTT | CASSRTGVRDQPQHF
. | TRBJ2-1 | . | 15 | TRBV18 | TGTGCCAGCTCAATCTCCCGGACACAAAACAATGAGCAGTTCTTC | CASSISRTQNNEQFF
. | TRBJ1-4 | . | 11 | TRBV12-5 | TGTGCTAGCGGGAGGGGGGTAAAACTGTTTTTT | CASGRGVKLFF
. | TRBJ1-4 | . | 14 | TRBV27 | TGTGCCAGCAGTTTAGCAGGGGCTAATGAAAAACTGTTTTTT | CASSLAGANEKLFF
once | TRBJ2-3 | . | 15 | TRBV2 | TGTGCCAGCAGTGAGTGGCAGGGCCTCACAGATACGCAGTATTTT | CASSEWQGLTDTQYF
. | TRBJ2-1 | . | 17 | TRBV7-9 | TGTGCCAGCAGCCCCTCTTCAGGACAGCCACGCTACAATGAGCAGTTCTTC | CASSPSSGQPRYNEQFF
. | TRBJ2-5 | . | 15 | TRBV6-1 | TGTGCCAGCAGTGAGGGGCAGCTAAACCAAGAGACCCAGTACTTC | CASSEGQLNQETQYF
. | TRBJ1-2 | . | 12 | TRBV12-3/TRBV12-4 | TGTGCCAGCAGTTTCGGGGAGGGCGAGTTCACCTTC | CASSFGEGEFTF
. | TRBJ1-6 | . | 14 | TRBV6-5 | TGTGCCAGCAGTCAGGGGCCAAATAATTCACCCCTCCACTTT | CASSQGPNNSPLHF
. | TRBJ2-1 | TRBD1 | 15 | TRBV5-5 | TGTGCCAGCAGCTTGGAAGGGGGCGCCTACAATGAGCAGTTCTTC | CASSLEGGAYNEQFF
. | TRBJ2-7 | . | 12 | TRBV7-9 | TGTGCCAGCAGTTCGGGTCATTACGAGCAGTACTTC | CASSSGHYEQYF
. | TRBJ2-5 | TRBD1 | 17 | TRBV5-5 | TGTGCCAGCAGCTGGGACGAGCGCGGGACAGGGCAAGAGACCCAGTACTTC | CASSWDERGTGQETQYF
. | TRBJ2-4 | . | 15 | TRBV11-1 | TGTGCCAGCAGCTTAGACGGACACGGGCTAAACATTCAGTACTTC | CASSLDGHGLNIQYF